These 25 T cell receptor beta chains were all obtained from the same sample, sequenced in a study of glioma-infiltrating T cells after dendritic cell vaccination. Clones were sequenced by immunoSEQ multiplex PCR, and TCRdb holds only the in-frame ones, with some missing. The table includes over 80,000 clones, 80% to 90% detected once. Time point described: after dendritic cell vaccination, including at tumor progression/relapse. Sequencing used blood, obtained after dendritic cell vaccination. These receptors came from a human donor with glioblastoma.

The chain combines TRBV30 with TRBJ2-1; tentatively, D is TRBD2 (5 bases). Per germline, CDR1 GTSNPN and CDR2 SVGIG (reference sequence). This CDR3 has 13 amino acids. Deletions cut 3 bases from V and 9 bases from J, with 15 bases between. The CDR3 nucleotides are TGTGCCTGGAGAGGCGGTGGAGGTGGTGAGCAGTTCTTC. It yields the protein CAWRGGGGGEQFF. Full variable domain (missing parts from reference TRBV30 and TRBJ2-1): SQTIHQWPATLVQPVGSPLSLECTVEGTSNPNLYWYRQAAGRGLQLLFYSVGIGQISSEVPQNLSASRPQDRQFILSSKKLLLSDSGFYLCAWRGGGGGEQFFGPGTRLTVL.

V is TRBV7-9 and J is TRBJ2-5; 8 positions agree with TRBD1. V gave up 6 bases and J gave up 1 base; unmatched junction bases: 7. Germline V lookup: CDR1 SEHNR, CDR2 FQNEAQ (reference sequence). This CDR3 comprises 15 residues. CDR3 DNA: TGTGCCAGCAGACCAGGGGGCATTTCCCAAGAGACCCAGTACTTC. Amino acids: CASRPGGISQETQYF.

The V and J genes are TRBV2 and TRBJ1-5; D call uncertain. V lost 3 bases to trimming and J lost 6 bases, with 12 bases between them. The CDR3 is made up of 14 amino acids. Germline CDR1 SNHLY, CDR2 FYNNEI. As DNA, the CDR3 is TGTGCCAGCAGTGACAGCCTTACTAGTCAGCCCCAGCATTTT. Translating gives CASSDSLTSQPQHF.

The table lists this clone with a few counts. The chain has TRBV2 and TRBJ2-2, with 7 bases aligning to TRBD1. Germline lookup yields CDR1 SNHLY and CDR2 FYNNEI. Trimming cost V 4 bases and J 0 bases; bases outside gene matches: 2. The CDR3 totals 15 residues. This chain's CDR3 is CASSVQGANTGELFF. CDR3 DNA: TGTGCCAGCAGTGTTCAGGGGGCGAACACCGGGGAGCTGTTTTTT.

The chain carries TRBV9 and TRBJ1-1, with 8 bases that match TRBD1. After removal of 3 bases from V and 1 base from J, the junction contained 17 bases not matched to a gene. Germline CDR1 SGDLS, CDR2 YYNGEE. CDR3 size: 19 residues. The CDR3 reads CASSANLQGAESRNTEAFF. The CDR3 region has the DNA TGTGCCAGCAGCGCCAACCTGCAGGGGGCAGAAAGTCGGAACACTGAAGCTTTCTTT.

V and J are TRBV6-1 and TRBJ1-5, with 9 nucleotides matching TRBD1. CDR1 is MNHNS, CDR2 SASEGT, per germline. V dropped 3 bases and J dropped 1; count of bases not matched to a gene: 4. There are 16 residues in the CDR3. CDR3 sequence (DNA): TGTGCCAGCAGTGAGGGACAGGGCCGAAGCAATCAGCCCCAGCATTTT. Translated: CASSEGQGRSNQPQHF.

This clone has only a few counts. The chain has TRBV6-5 and TRBJ1-1; D might be TRBD1 (6 bases). The CDR3 extends over 15 amino acids. The germline gives CDR1 MNHEY, CDR2 SVGAGI. The ends were cut back, 7 bases at V and 3 bases at J, with 18 bases in the middle. The CDR3 loop reads CASIGRGAGDTEAFF. The CDR3 nucleotides read TGTGCCAGCATTGGTAGGGGCGCAGGGGACACTGAAGCTTTCTTT.

This chain joins TRBV14 and TRBJ2-1; 10 nucleotides align to TRBD2. The CDR3 runs 16 residues. Germline assignment: CDR1 SGHDN and CDR2 FVKESK. With V trimmed by 4 bases and J by 6 bases, 9 bases remained unmatched. CDR3 bases: TGTGCCAGCAGCCCGAATAGCGGGAGGCCCAGCAATGAGCAGTTCTTC. Translation: CASSPNSGRPSNEQFF. Combining the CDR3 with reference TRBV14 and TRBJ2-1 gives the whole variable domain EAGVTQFPSHSVIEKGQTVTLRCDPISGHDNLYWYRRVMGKEIKFLLHFVKESKQDESGMPNNRFLAERTGGTYSTLKVQPAELEDSGVYFCASSPNSGRPSNEQFFGPGTRLTVL.

This clone was detected only once. This rearrangement joins TRBV29-1 to TRBJ1-2, with D hard to call. This CDR3 has 8 amino acids. Germline CDR1 reads SQVTM; CDR2 reads ANQGSEA. CDR3 in amino acids: CRVDGYTF. The DNA of the CDR3 is TGCAGGGTAGATGGCTACACCTTC.

The chain is built from TRBV5-1 and TRBJ2-7; TRBD1 aligns across 8 bases. The CDR3 has 14 amino acids. Losses at the gene ends were 6 bases for V and 7 bases for J; bases not matched to a gene: 12. Germline V gene sequence: CDR1 SGHRS, CDR2 YFSETQ. The DNA for the CDR3 is TGCGCCAGCAAAAATCAGGGGGCCACCCCTGAGCAGTACTTC. Amino acids: CASKNQGATPEQYF.

This clone showed up just once. This rearrangement joins TRBV9 to TRBJ2-1; TRBD2 matches at 10 bases. The CDR3 contains 15 residues. Trimming took 3 bases from V and 7 from J; bases not matched to a gene: 7. Germline V gene sequence: CDR1 SGDLS, CDR2 YYNGEE. DNA for the CDR3: TGTGCCAGCAGCGCTGGAGCGGGAGGGCCTAATGAGCAGTTCTTC. Translating gives CASSAGAGGPNEQFF.

DNA for the CDR3: TGTGCCAGCAACCCAAGCGGGGGGGCGAATAATGAGCAGTTCTTC. Its translation is CASNPSGGANNEQFF. The chain recombines TRBV6-5 with TRBJ2-1; 10 bases agree with TRBD2. V shed 7 bases, J shed 7 bases, and the junction held 10 bases outside the gene matches. Germline lookup yields CDR1 MNHEY and CDR2 SVGAGI. The CDR3 is 15 residues long.

The chain combines TRBV7-3 with TRBJ2-1; TRBD2 matches 9 bases. The V gene end was trimmed by 1 base and the J gene end by 7 bases; junction bases not matched to a gene: 8. The CDR3 is made up of 16 amino acids. The V gene's germline CDR1 is SGHTA and CDR2 FQGTGA. The CDR3 bases are TGTGCCAGCAGCTTAAGTAGCGGGAGCGGAGAGAATGAGCAGTTCTTC. It codes for CASSLSSGSGENEQFF.

The chain is built from TRBV27 and TRBJ2-1; 7 nucleotides line up with TRBD1. Germline V CDR1 and CDR2: MNHEY, SMNVEV (reference sequence). The CDR3 length is 15 residues. V lost 7 bases, J lost 7 bases, and 13 bases stayed unmatched. In nucleotides, the CDR3 is TGTGCCAGCACCCTCGACAGGGACGAGGTTAATGAGCAGTTCTTC. It encodes CASTLDRDEVNEQFF.

V gene TRBV5-1 combines with J gene TRBJ2-3; 12 bases line up with TRBD1. Germline assignment: CDR1 SGHRS and CDR2 YFSETQ. With V trimmed by 9 bases and J by 4 bases, 6 bases remained unmatched. The CDR3 covers 14 residues. This CDR3 is CATGTGGKADTQYF. The CDR3 DNA is TGCGCCACCGGGACAGGGGGCAAGGCAGATACGCAGTATTTT.

The chain's CDR3 is CASRAGTALTNEKLFF. The CDR3 nucleotides read TGCGCCAGCAGGGCCGGGACAGCGTTAACTAATGAAAAACTGTTTTTT. This chain uses TRBV5-1 with TRBJ1-4, with TRBD1 matching over 7 bases. The J segment lost 1 base and the V segment lost 5 bases, leaving 8 bases of the junction unmatched. Germline-derived CDR1 and CDR2 are SGHRS and YFSETQ. This CDR3 has 16 amino acids.

The chain couples TRBV6-5 to TRBJ1-1; 8 bases are shared with TRBD1. The CDR3 totals 14 residues. The J segment lost 4 bases and the V segment lost 6 bases, leaving 7 bases of the junction unmatched. In germline, CDR1 is MNHEY, CDR2 SVGAGI. The CDR3 DNA is TGTGCCAGCAGGATAACAGGGGGGGGCACTGAAGCTTTCTTT. Protein product: CASRITGGGTEAFF.

The V call is TRBV13, the J call TRBJ2-7, with 11 positions matching TRBD2. Germline V gene data show CDR1 as PRHDT and CDR2 as FYEKMQ (reference sequence). This CDR3 contains 15 residues. V shed 5 bases and J 3 bases; nucleotides not matched to a gene: 6. CDR3 DNA: TGTGCCAGCAGCCGACTAGCGGGGAAAATCTACGAGCAGTACGTC. This encodes CASSRLAGKIYEQYV.

For this clone: A junction boundary mismatches the germline segment, possibly from a read error. CDR3 sequence: CASSYSLSKDTQYF. The CDR3 DNA follows: TGTGCCAGCAGTTACTCGTTGAGCAAAGATACGCAGTATTTT. The gene calls are TRBV6-6 and TRBJ2-3; no clear D gene. Germline CDR1 reads MNHNY; CDR2 reads SVGAGI (reference sequence). The CDR3 is 14 amino acids.

Of note for this clone: At one end, the junction sequence differs from germline, possibly due to a read error. The J gene is TRBJ2-1, the V gene TRBV4-1; D may be TRBD2 (6 bases). In germline, CDR1 is MGHRA, CDR2 YSYEKL. The CDR3 runs to 11 residues. The CDR3 DNA reads as TGCGCCAGCAGCCTCCCGGGACTGTTAATCTTC. This translates into CASSLPGLLIF.

This rearrangement joins TRBV19 to TRBJ2-7, with D tentatively TRBD2 (6 bases). Trimming pared 5 bases from V and 2 bases from J, leaving 10 bases between. Germline CDR1 reads LNHDA; CDR2 reads SQIVND (reference sequence). The CDR3 totals 13 residues. The CDR3 region is CASSYGGTYEQYF. The CDR3 DNA is TGTGCCAGTAGTTATGGGGGGACCTACGAGCAGTACTTC.

The chain has TRBV19 and TRBJ1-1; 10 bases fit TRBD1. The CDR3 contains 14 residues. From germline, CDR1 is LNHDA and CDR2 SQIVND (reference sequence). Trimming removed 3 bases from V and 5 bases from J; junction bases left unmatched: 3. CDR3 coding DNA: TGTGCCAGTAGTATGAGGACAGGGGGAACTGAAGCTTTCTTT. Its translation is CASSMRTGGTEAFF.

The chain uses TRBV19 and TRBJ1-1; 8 bases are shared with TRBD1. Germline assignment: CDR1 LNHDA and CDR2 SQIVND (reference sequence). The CDR3 runs to 12 residues. Trimming at V came to 4 bases and at J to 9 bases, leaving 4 bases not matched to a gene. The CDR3 DNA follows: TGTGCCAGTAGTACTCGGACAGGGAAAGCTTTCTTT. This gives the protein CASSTRTGKAFF.

The chain couples TRBV4-2 to TRBJ1-5, with 7 positions matching TRBD1. The junction had 10 bases not matched to a gene; V was cut back by 5 bases and J by 3 bases. Germline V gene data show CDR1 as LGHNA and CDR2 as YNFKEQ. The CDR3 consists of 16 residues. The CDR3 bases are TGTGCCAGCAGCGTCGCGAGGGGACAGCCCAATCAGCCCCAGCATTTT. Residues: CASSVARGQPNQPQHF.

This clone was counted a single time. V usage is TRBV10-3 and J usage is TRBJ2-1, with 7 bases aligning to TRBD1. There are 15 residues in the CDR3. Germline CDR1 is ENHRY and CDR2 is SYGVKD. V was pared by 0 bases and J by 2 bases, with 1 base of the junction left unmatched. The CDR3 is CAISESGQTYNEQFF. CDR3 nucleotide sequence: TGTGCCATCAGTGAGTCGGGACAGACCTACAATGAGCAGTTCTTC.